These T cell receptor beta chains were read from a single sample in a study of T cell responses to AZD1222 COVID-19 vaccine. Some clones are missing from TCRdb's copy, which holds only in-frame ones; the method was immunoSEQ multiplex PCR. The table lists roughly 200,000 clones, about 93% of them singletons. Sequenced material: peripheral blood, taken 28 days after the second dose of the MenACWY control vaccine. Receptors originate from an adult who received the MenACWY meningococcal vaccine as a control. Both conserved end residues are trimmed from each CDR3.

J gene | V gene | CDR3 protein
TRBJ2-2 | TRBV5-4 | ASSFGKQGTGELF
TRBJ2-2 | TRBV6-5 | ASTFTETYTGELF
TRBJ2-1 | TRBV6-4 | ASSERSGGERQF
TRBJ2-7 | TRBV24-1 | ATSGGSYEQY
TRBJ1-2 | TRBV12-5 | ASGAPDRAHYGYT
TRBJ1-2 | TRBV6-2/TRBV6-3 | ASSRTPYGYT
TRBJ1-2 | TRBV5-6 | ASSSSDSEANYGYT
TRBJ1-1 | TRBV20-1 | SATVNTEAF
TRBJ2-3 | TRBV28 | ASSPRGTGGSDTQY
TRBJ1-5 | TRBV4-3 | ASSQDPSSNQPQH
TRBJ1-4 | TRBV19 | ASSDRTGGAREKLF
TRBJ1-4 | TRBV9 | ASSAGDRDSNEKLF
TRBJ1-5 | TRBV28 | ASSEAGPNQPQH
TRBJ2-1 | TRBV4-3 | ASSQARTSGGARSEQF
TRBJ1-4 | TRBV7-6 | ASSKRQGSEKLF
TRBJ1-5 | TRBV18 | ASSEVSDQPQH
TRBJ1-6 | TRBV3-1/TRBV3-2 | ASSQVQGNSPLH
TRBJ1-1 | TRBV5-1 | ASSTEGQESAF
TRBJ1-2 | TRBV6-6 | ASKGDFLDYGYT
TRBJ1-1 | TRBV18 | ASSPRKGNTEAF
TRBJ1-1 | TRBV6-5 | ASSRTGALNTEAF
TRBJ1-6 | TRBV18 | ASSPATGAPQPLH
TRBJ1-1 | TRBV7-2 | ASSLVLYTEAF
TRBJ1-1 | TRBV5-1 | ASSSWTVKNTEAF
TRBJ1-5 | TRBV28 | ASSLAGWEQPQH
TRBJ2-5 | TRBV28 | ASSLAGAGMKETQY
TRBJ1-5 | TRBV5-1 | ASSLGQGDNQPQH
TRBJ2-3 | TRBV3-1/TRBV3-2 | ASSHTGDWNTDTQY
TRBJ1-2 | TRBV19 | ATGQYGGYT
TRBJ2-3 | TRBV7-3 | ASSRGLAGGNSLGTDTQY
TRBJ1-2 | TRBV7-8 | ASSPRRDRLYGYT
TRBJ1-1 | TRBV7-9 | ASSRGQGPL
TRBJ2-7 | TRBV6-2/TRBV6-3 | ASSLGGDSTYEQY
TRBJ1-3 | TRBV28 | ASTRQGRSGNTIY
TRBJ1-5 | TRBV4-1 | ASSQDTGVSNQPQH
TRBJ2-7 | TRBV19 | ASSIGGAYEQY
TRBJ1-1 | TRBV7-9 | ASSPGQGTEAF
TRBJ1-1 | TRBV5-1 | ASSLANVENTEAF
TRBJ1-5 | TRBV4-3 | ASSQDGQGYNQPQH
TRBJ1-3 | TRBV7-9 | ASSIGTGSGNTIY
TRBJ1-1 | TRBV29-1 | SVPPGQGLGAEAF
TRBJ1-2 | TRBV28 | ASSYRGLGYGYT
TRBJ2-1 | TRBV7-2 | ASSSNSGGAGNEQF
TRBJ2-2 | TRBV5-8 | ASSRGTGAGTGELF